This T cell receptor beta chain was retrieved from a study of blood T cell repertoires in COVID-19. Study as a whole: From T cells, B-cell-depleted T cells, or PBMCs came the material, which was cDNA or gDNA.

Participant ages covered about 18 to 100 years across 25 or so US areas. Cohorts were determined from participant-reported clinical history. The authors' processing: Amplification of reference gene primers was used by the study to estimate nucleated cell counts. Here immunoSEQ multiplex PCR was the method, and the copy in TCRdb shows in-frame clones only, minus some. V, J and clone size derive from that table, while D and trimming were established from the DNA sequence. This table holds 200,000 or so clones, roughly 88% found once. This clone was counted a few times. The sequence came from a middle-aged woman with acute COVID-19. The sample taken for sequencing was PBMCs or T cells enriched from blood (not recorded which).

CDR3 residues: CASSVVADFPGNTIYF. CDR3 sequence (DNA): TGTGCCAGCAGCGTAGTTGCGGATTTCCCCGGAAACACCATATATTTT. The V and J genes are TRBV9 and TRBJ1-3, with D unresolved. The length of the CDR3 is 16 residues. Per the germline V gene, CDR1 is SGDLS and CDR2 is YYNGEE. V was pared by 0 bases and J by 4 bases, with 14 bases between.